This passage covers 32 T cell receptor beta chains from one sample sequenced in a study of T cell clones after liver transplantation. Some clones are missing from TCRdb's copy, which holds only in-frame ones; the method was immunoSEQ multiplex PCR. The top ten hold more than 2% of the sample, which has some 80,000 clones, about 85% seen once. The sequencing here drew on CD4+ T cells from blood, taken 48 months after liver transplant. The receptors originated from a human patient who received a liver transplant. Some T cells may be graft donor cells.

The V call is TRBV18, the J call TRBJ2-7; D assignment may be TRBD1 or TRBD2 (6 bases each). From germline, CDR1 is KGHSH and CDR2 LQKENI. The CDR3 contains 15 residues. Trimming pared 2 bases from V and 0 bases from J, leaving 11 bases between. The CDR3 nucleotides read TGTGCCAGCTCACCATACGGGGGCCCCTCCTACGAGCAGTACTTC. Translation gives CASSPYGGPSYEQYF.

This clone occurred a few times. The CDR3 DNA reads TGTGCCAGTAGCCTTGAAAGGAAAGCTTTCTTT. Protein: CASSLERKAFF. The chain has TRBV19 and TRBJ1-1; the D is unclear. Germline V gives CDR1 LNHDA, CDR2 SQIVND (reference sequence). The V end lost 6 bases, the J end lost 9 bases, and 11 bases lay between the germline ends. The CDR3 is 11 residues long.

V is TRBV6-4 and J is TRBJ2-5; D unresolved. The germline CDR1 and CDR2 sequences are MRHNA and SNTAGT. The CDR3 length is 11 residues. Trimming removed 8 bases at V and 4 bases at J, with 8 bases between. Written as DNA, the CDR3 is TGTGCCAGCGCGAGGTCAGAGACCCAGTACTTC. This translates into CASARSETQYF.

There are a few counts of this clone. This chain joins TRBV6-1 and TRBJ1-2, with unresolved D. V was cut by 10 bases and J by 6 bases, with 21 bases left in between. The CDR3 runs to 14 residues. Germline V lookup: CDR1 MNHNS, CDR2 SASEGT. DNA for the CDR3: TGTGCCAACTGGTCACCCCCCGGTACGGATGGCTACACCTTC. This gives the protein CANWSPPGTDGYTF.

The gene calls are TRBV18 and TRBJ2-7; D may be TRBD2 (7 bases). The germline gives CDR1 KGHSH, CDR2 LQKENI. Trimming removed 3 bases at V and 5 bases at J, with 14 bases between. CDR3 length: 14 amino acids. CDR3 in amino acids: CASSPGGAKNEQYF. The CDR3 region has the DNA TGTGCCAGCTCACCGGGGGGGGCCAAGAACGAGCAGTACTTC.

The chain couples TRBV19 to TRBJ2-2, with D tentatively TRBD1 (6 bases). The CDR3 contains 15 residues. The germline V and J ends were trimmed by 1 base and 7 bases, with 13 bases remaining between them. Germline assignment: CDR1 LNHDA and CDR2 SQIVND (reference sequence). The DNA for the CDR3 is TGTGCCAGTAGTATAGGCGTCAGGGGCGACGGGGAGCTGTTTTTT. Translated: CASSIGVRGDGELFF. The full variable domain, in which reference TRBV19 and TRBJ2-2 provide the parts outside the CDR3, is DGGITQSPKYLFRKEGQNVTLSCEQNLNHDAMYWYRQDPGQGLRLIYYSQIVNDFQKGDIAEGYSVSREKKESFPLTVTSAQKNPTAFYLCASSIGVRGDGELFFGEGSRLTVL.

V is TRBV19 and J is TRBJ1-2; D gene uncertain. Trimming took off 5 bases at V and 4 bases at J, with 14 bases between the two ends. The CDR3 sequence is 14 residues long. CDR1 is LNHDA, CDR2 SQIVND, per germline (reference sequence). The CDR3 loop reads CASSAQMGTYGYTF. The CDR3 DNA sequence: TGTGCCAGTAGTGCCCAAATGGGCACCTATGGCTACACCTTC.

The V and J genes are TRBV25-1 and TRBJ2-7; 8 nucleotides line up with TRBD1. The CDR3 runs 13 residues. Trimming removed 10 bases from V and 5 bases from J; junction bases left unmatched: 10. CDR1 MGHDK and CDR2 SYGVNS come from the germline V gene. CDR3 in amino acids: CAIGKQGVDEQYF. The DNA of the CDR3 is TGTGCCATCGGAAAACAGGGGGTCGACGAGCAGTACTTC.

In this sample, this clone turned up a few times. The rearrangement links TRBV6-6 to TRBJ2-7; D is ambiguous. The CDR3 is made up of 12 amino acids. Germline values: CDR1 MNHNY, CDR2 SVGAGI (reference sequence). V dropped 9 bases and J dropped 1 base, with 10 bases sitting between them. The CDR3 region has the DNA TGTGCCAGAACTGGACGGTCCTACGAGCAGTACTTC. This encodes CARTGRSYEQYF.

The rearrangement links TRBV7-3 to TRBJ2-5, with 7 bases aligning to TRBD1. Trimming cost V 5 bases and J 5 bases; bases outside gene matches: 2. Germline CDR1 and CDR2: SGHTA and FQGTGA. CDR3 length equals 12 residues. CDR3 DNA sequence: TGTGCCAGCAGCGCACAGGGGGAGACCCAGTACTTC. Amino acids: CASSAQGETQYF.

This sequence joins TRBV29-1 and TRBJ2-1; 8 bases fit TRBD2. Trimming removed 6 bases from V and 3 bases from J; junction bases left unmatched: 4. This CDR3 comprises 13 residues. Germline V lookup: CDR1 SQVTM, CDR2 ANQGSEA. CDR3: CSVSSGSYNEQFF. CDR3 nucleotides: TGCAGCGTGTCCAGCGGGAGCTACAATGAGCAGTTCTTC.

J is TRBJ2-7 and V is TRBV28; D perhaps matches TRBD1 (5 bases). Looked up from germline, CDR1 is MDHEN and CDR2 is SYDVKM. The CDR3 runs 15 residues. V shed 5 bases and J shed 1 base, with 15 bases lying between them. The CDR3 protein is CASSLPTQGSYEQYF. For the CDR3, the DNA is TGTGCCAGCAGTCTCCCTACTCAGGGTTCCTACGAGCAGTACTTC.

The genes are TRBV18 and TRBJ2-3, with 8 bases identical to TRBD1. Germline loops: CDR1 KGHSH, CDR2 LQKENI. The CDR3 extends over 15 amino acids. V gave up 3 bases and J gave up 6 bases; unmatched junction bases: 8. CDR3 nucleotides: TGTGCCAGCTCACCCCCGACAGGGGCCCGGGATACGCAGTATTTT. Residues: CASSPPTGARDTQYF.

In regard to this clone: Other DNA variants within this sample encode the same CDR3. The rearrangement joins TRBV7-9 to TRBJ2-3; TRBD2 might be the D (5 bases). Germline V gene lookup returns CDR1 SEHNR and CDR2 FQNEAQ (reference sequence). The CDR3 extends over 14 amino acids. Trimming removed 1 base from V and 4 bases from J, with 9 bases in between. The CDR3 DNA reads as TGTGCCAGCAGCTTAGGGTCCGGGGCAGATACGCAGTATTTT. Protein: CASSLGSGADTQYF. Together with reference TRBV7-9 and TRBJ2-3, the CDR3 gives the full variable domain: DTGVSQNPRHKITKRGQNVTFRCDPISEHNRLYWYRQTLGQGPEFLTYFQNEAQLEKSRLLSDRFSAERPKGSFSTLEIQRTEQGDSAMYLCASSLGSGADTQYFGPGTRLTVL.

The genes are TRBV7-7 and TRBJ2-5; 9 nucleotides match TRBD1. V lost 5 bases and J lost 2; bases outside the gene matches: 6. From germline, CDR1 is SSHAT and CDR2 FNYEAQ (reference sequence). The CDR3 runs to 15 residues. CDR3 DNA: TGTGCCAGCAGCGCCGGGACAGGGCCACAAGAGACCCAGTACTTC. This gives the protein CASSAGTGPQETQYF.

This chain joins TRBV9 and TRBJ2-7; TRBD1 agrees at 7 bases. The CDR3 is made up of 16 amino acids. V lost 3 bases and J lost 4; bases outside the gene matches: 13. Per germline, CDR1 SGDLS and CDR2 YYNGEE. The CDR3 loop is CASSASIDRDPYEQYF. The DNA of the CDR3 is TGTGCCAGCAGCGCCTCAATAGACAGGGACCCTTACGAGCAGTACTTC.

This chain links TRBV7-9 with TRBJ2-7, with D unresolved. The CDR3 length is 12 residues. V lost 5 bases and J lost 2, with 7 bases in between. Germline CDR1 reads SEHNR; CDR2 reads FQNEAQ (reference sequence). CDR3 protein: CASSLTTYEQYF. CDR3 coding DNA: TGTGCCAGCAGCCTTACTACCTACGAGCAGTACTTC.

The rearrangement joins TRBV7-9 to TRBJ2-3; 8 bases align to TRBD2. V was pared by 1 base and J by 2 bases, with 5 bases of the junction left unmatched. CDR3 length equals 16 residues. The germline V gene encodes CDR1 SEHNR and CDR2 FQNEAQ (reference sequence). CDR3 protein: CASSLGSGATTDTQYF. CDR3 bases: TGTGCCAGCAGCTTAGGTAGCGGGGCCACCACAGATACGCAGTATTTT.

This sequence joins TRBV27 and TRBJ2-1, with 11 bases matching TRBD2. The length of the CDR3 is 16 residues. The V segment lost 5 bases and the J segment 4 bases; nucleotides outside the gene matches: 7. CDR1 is MNHEY, CDR2 SMNVEV, per germline (reference sequence). The CDR3 loop is CASSQPGLAEYNEQFF. The DNA of the CDR3 is TGTGCCAGCAGTCAACCGGGACTAGCGGAATACAATGAGCAGTTCTTC.

J is TRBJ2-5 and V is TRBV4-1; D possibly matches TRBD1 or TRBD2 (5 bases each). CDR1 and CDR2 (germline): MGHRA, YSYEKL. The ends were cut back, 4 bases at V and 2 bases at J, with 32 bases in the middle. CDR3 length equals 21 residues. Written as DNA, the CDR3 is TGCGCCAGCAGCCGTCAAATTATTCTCTTGGCCGGAGAGGGGTTACAAGAGACCCAGTACTTC. Its translation is CASSRQIILLAGEGLQETQYF.

The chain links TRBV19 to TRBJ2-3; the D is unclear. CDR1 and CDR2 from the germline V gene are LNHDA and SQIVND (reference sequence). The V and J ends lost 2 bases and 7 bases respectively, with 13 bases between them. The CDR3 totals 14 residues. As DNA, the CDR3 is TGTGCCAGTAGTATAACGCCCGCCGTAAATACGCAGTATTTT. It codes for CASSITPAVNTQYF.

The gene calls are TRBV28 and TRBJ2-2, with 8 positions matching TRBD1. V lost 3 bases, J lost 6 bases, and 6 bases stayed unmatched. Germline loops: CDR1 MDHEN, CDR2 SYDVKM. This CDR3 comprises 15 residues. CDR3 coding DNA: TGTGCCAGCAGTTTCCGACAGGGGCCGGCCGGGGAGCTGTTTTTT. Encoded protein: CASSFRQGPAGELFF.

This clone was observed once. The chain links TRBV5-4 to TRBJ2-2; perhaps TRBD1 as D (5 bases). V was clipped by 4 bases and J by 5 bases, with 15 bases between them. CDR1 and CDR2 from the germline V gene are SGHNT and YYREEE (reference sequence). This CDR3 spans 15 amino acids. CDR3 residues: CASSPQAQGTGELFF. In DNA, the CDR3 is TGTGCCAGCAGCCCCCAAGCCCAGGGTACCGGGGAGCTGTTTTTT.

J is TRBJ1-1 and V is TRBV10-2; a possible D gene is TRBD1 (5 bases). Per the germline V gene, CDR1 is WSHSY and CDR2 is SAAADI. Trimming left V 7 bases short and J 0 bases short, with 21 bases between. The CDR3 length is 17 residues. CDR3 sequence reads: CASTLWGRGIMNTEAFF. The CDR3 bases are TGCGCCAGCACCCTCTGGGGACGGGGGATCATGAACACTGAAGCTTTCTTT.

V is TRBV7-2 and J is TRBJ2-2; D unresolved. The length of the CDR3 is 12 residues. The V end was cut by 6 bases, the J end by 3 bases, with 5 bases between. Germline V gene data show CDR1 as SGHTA and CDR2 as FQGNSA. The CDR3 is CASRDYTGELFF. The CDR3 DNA reads TGTGCCAGCAGAGACTACACCGGGGAGCTGTTTTTT.

This chain connects TRBV29-1 to TRBJ1-1; no reliable D call. Trimming left V 4 bases short and J 1 base short, with 7 bases between. CDR3 length: 12 amino acids. The germline V gene encodes CDR1 SQVTM and CDR2 ANQGSEA. The CDR3 coding sequence is TGCAGCGTTGCCCTGCCGAACACTGAAGCTTTCTTT. Translation: CSVALPNTEAFF.

The chain links TRBV18 to TRBJ2-5, with 11 bases aligning to TRBD2. V shed 3 bases, J shed 4 bases, and the junction held 1 base outside the gene matches. The CDR3 spans 14 residues. Germline values: CDR1 KGHSH, CDR2 LQKENI. CDR3 sequence: CASSPGTSGETQYF. DNA of the CDR3: TGTGCCAGCTCACCCGGGACTAGCGGAGAGACCCAGTACTTC. The full variable domain, completed using reference TRBV18 and TRBJ2-5, is NAGVMQNPRHLVRRRGQEARLRCSPMKGHSHVYWYRQLPEEGLKFMVYLQKENIIDESGMPKERFSAEFPKEGPSILRIQQVVRGDSAAYFCASSPGTSGETQYFGPGTRLLVL.

The rearrangement joins TRBV10-3 to TRBJ1-3; D ambiguous. V was clipped by 3 bases and J by 4 bases, with 10 bases between them. The CDR3 is made up of 14 amino acids. CDR1 is ENHRY, CDR2 SYGVKD, per germline. This chain's CDR3 is CAISDTSGGNTIYF. The CDR3 DNA sequence: TGTGCCATCAGTGACACCTCGGGGGGAAACACCATATATTTT.

The V gene is TRBV12-1, the J gene TRBJ2-4; the table's D call, TRBD2, has no DNA check behind it. TRBV12-1 is a listed pseudogene. The CDR3 consists of 13 residues. The CDR3 protein is CASSPGTSNIQYF. In DNA, the CDR3 is TGTGCCAGCAGCCCAGGGACTTCGAACATTCAGTACTTC.

This clone was counted between two and nine times. The chain joins TRBV18 to TRBJ2-1; D may be TRBD1 (7 bases). The CDR3 runs 16 residues. Trimming stripped 6 bases from V and 3 bases from J, with 18 bases between. Germline V gene data show CDR1 as KGHSH and CDR2 as LQKENI. The CDR3 sequence is CASSSTGFGGYNEQFF. The CDR3 DNA is TGTGCCAGCTCGTCGACAGGGTTCGGGGGCTACAATGAGCAGTTCTTC.

The CDR3 DNA follows: TGCAGCGTTGGGGTCTCGGGGGACACTGAAGCTTTCTTT. Its protein is CSVGVSGDTEAFF. V usage is TRBV29-1 and J usage is TRBJ1-1; possible D gene TRBD1, 5 bases. V was trimmed by 4 bases and J by 3 bases, leaving 12 bases between them. The CDR3 length is 13 residues. Germline V CDR1 and CDR2: SQVTM, ANQGSEA.

The CDR3: CAWSATGTSGRRETQYF. In DNA form, the CDR3 reads TGTGCCTGGAGTGCCACCGGGACTAGCGGGAGGAGGGAGACCCAGTACTTC. The V gene is TRBV30, the J gene TRBJ2-5; 15 nucleotides agree with TRBD2. Germline CDR1 is GTSNPN and CDR2 is SVGIG (reference sequence). Losses at the gene ends were 1 base for V and 5 bases for J; bases not matched to a gene: 8. CDR3 length: 17 amino acids. Together with reference TRBV30 and TRBJ2-5, the CDR3 gives the full variable domain: SQTIHQWPATLVQPVGSPLSLECTVEGTSNPNLYWYRQAAGRGLQLLFYSVGIGQISSEVPQNLSASRPQDRQFILSSKKLLLSDSGFYLCAWSATGTSGRRETQYFGPGTRLLVL.